The 26 T cell receptor beta chains below come from one sample, sequenced in a study of cytomegalovirus exposure and HLA in healthy donors. 13 Jbeta primers and 60 Vbeta primers were used for the PCR. Repertoires were generated with immunoSEQ multiplex PCR, while TCRdb's copy carries only in-frame clones and drops some. The data hold about 160,000 clones, with around 74% observed a single time. The material sequenced was PBMCs. These receptors originate from a female donor in good health and CMV-seronegative.

This clone occurred once. The chain links TRBV6-6 to TRBJ2-2; a weak D match, TRBD1 (6 bases). Looked up from germline, CDR1 is MNHNY and CDR2 is SVGAGI (reference sequence). Trimming pared 6 bases from V and 1 base from J, leaving 9 bases between. CDR3 size: 14 residues. CDR3: CASRPDRNTGELFF. CDR3 coding DNA: TGTGCCAGCAGACCGGACAGGAACACCGGGGAGCTGTTTTTT.

J is TRBJ1-1 and V is TRBV5-1, with D possibly TRBD1 on 6 matching bases. In germline, CDR1 is SGHRS, CDR2 YFSETQ. This CDR3 is 14 amino acids long. V lost 4 bases to trimming and J lost 3 bases, with 13 bases between them. The CDR3 here is CASSPRGGDTEAFF. The CDR3 DNA reads TGCGCCAGCAGCCCCAGGGGAGGGGACACTGAAGCTTTCTTT.

In its sample, this clone was seen a few times. The chain links TRBV6-6 to TRBJ1-1; D gene unclear. The germline CDR1 and CDR2 sequences are MNHNY and SVGAGI (reference sequence). The length of the CDR3 is 13 residues. Trimming cost V 6 bases and J 5 bases, with 13 bases left between them. CDR3 coding DNA: TGTGCCAGCAGGGAACAGACGGGAACTGAAGCTTTCTTT. Its translation is CASREQTGTEAFF.

The rearrangement uses TRBV4-2 and TRBJ1-6, with a weak D call TRBD1 (5 bases). The V gene lost 1 base and the J gene lost 6 bases, with 10 bases spanning the gap. The germline V gene has CDR1 LGHNA and CDR2 YNFKEQ. The CDR3 runs 15 residues. CDR3 DNA sequence: TGTGCCAGCAGCCAAGGAACAGGCCCTAATTCACCCCTCCACTTT. It is translated as CASSQGTGPNSPLHF.

The gene calls are TRBV4-1 and TRBJ2-3; TRBD1 might be the D (5 bases). CDR3 size: 15 residues. Per germline, CDR1 MGHRA and CDR2 YSYEKL. Between the trimmed V and J ends, which lost 0 bases and 0 bases, there was a span of 7 bases. The CDR3 spells CASSQEGPSTDTQYF. In nucleotides, the CDR3 is TGCGCCAGCAGCCAAGAGGGGCCTAGCACAGATACGCAGTATTTT.

CDR3 in amino acids: CASSYSEGAGEQYF. In DNA, the CDR3 is TGTGCCAGCAGTTACTCGGAGGGGGCGGGCGAGCAGTACTTC. The chain uses TRBV6-5 and TRBJ2-7; perhaps TRBD1 as D (7 bases). The CDR3 sequence is 14 residues long. Deletions cut 0 bases from V and 6 bases from J, with 12 bases between. CDR1 and CDR2 from the germline V gene are MNHEY and SVGAGI.

This clone has only a few counts. The chain links TRBV7-2 to TRBJ2-1, with 10 bases fitting TRBD2. This CDR3 contains 17 residues. From germline, CDR1 is SGHTA and CDR2 FQGNSA. V was clipped by 2 bases and J by 8 bases; unmatched bases: 12. In DNA form, the CDR3 reads TGTGCCAGCAGCTTAAGCCTAGCGGGGGCGCGAGGAGATGAGCAGTTCTTC. This codes for CASSLSLAGARGDEQFF.

This chain links TRBV7-2 with TRBJ2-2; D is perhaps TRBD1 (6 bases). Trimming removed 6 bases at V and 4 bases at J, with 15 bases between. CDR1 SGHTA and CDR2 FQGNSA come from the germline V gene. The CDR3 is made up of 15 amino acids. CDR3 sequence (DNA): TGTGCCAGCAGACCCCAGGGGCCGAGCACCGGGGAGCTGTTTTTT. This sequence encodes CASRPQGPSTGELFF.

This clone has a single count. For the CDR3, the DNA is TGTGCCAGCAGTGAATGGTTGTCTAGGGACAGGGGAGGCTACGAGCAGTACTTC. Amino acid sequence: CASSEWLSRDRGGYEQYF. This chain uses TRBV6-1 with TRBJ2-7; 10 bases match TRBD1. This CDR3 has 18 amino acids. Germline CDR1 is MNHNS and CDR2 is SASEGT. V shed 2 bases, J shed 3 bases, and the junction held 13 bases outside the gene matches.

This clone was observed a single time. The chain has TRBV9 and TRBJ2-3; tentative D call: TRBD1 (7 bases). CDR3 length equals 16 residues. CDR1 and CDR2 from the germline V gene are SGDLS and YYNGEE. Trimming stripped 2 bases from V and 4 bases from J, with 17 bases between. CDR3 loop: CASSVEGQPRADTQYF. CDR3 nucleotide sequence: TGTGCCAGCAGCGTGGAGGGACAGCCGAGGGCAGATACGCAGTATTTT.

The gene calls are TRBV9 and TRBJ2-5, with unresolved D. This CDR3 is built from 15 residues. Trimming left V 4 bases short and J 3 bases short, with 16 bases between. Germline lookup yields CDR1 SGDLS and CDR2 YYNGEE. CDR3 sequence: CASSPHLGPEETQYF. DNA for the CDR3: TGTGCCAGCAGCCCTCATCTAGGCCCCGAAGAGACCCAGTACTTC.

This clone has only a few counts. This rearrangement joins TRBV19 to TRBJ2-7; 12 nucleotides line up with TRBD1. This CDR3 is built from 16 residues. Germline lookup yields CDR1 LNHDA and CDR2 SQIVND (reference sequence). V was clipped by 6 bases and J by 3 bases; unmatched bases: 9. The CDR3 protein is CASRPIGTGGNYEQYF. In DNA form, the CDR3 reads TGTGCCAGTAGACCAATCGGGACAGGGGGCAACTACGAGCAGTACTTC.

In this sample, this clone turned up a few times. The chain couples TRBV2 to TRBJ1-5; 9 bases fit TRBD1. This CDR3 is built from 14 residues. CDR1 is SNHLY and CDR2 is FYNNEI in the germline V gene. V shed 4 bases, J shed 2 bases, and the junction held 0 bases outside the gene matches. This chain's CDR3 is CASSGTGGNQPQHF. As DNA, the CDR3 is TGTGCCAGCAGTGGGACAGGGGGCAATCAGCCCCAGCATTTT.

The chain combines TRBV6-1 with TRBJ2-6; D is possibly TRBD1 (6 bases). The CDR3 contains 15 residues. The germline V gene encodes CDR1 MNHNS and CDR2 SASEGT. The V end lost 6 bases, the J end lost 4 bases, and 13 bases lay between the germline ends. CDR3 sequence (DNA): TGTGCCAGCAGACAGGGCCGAGCCGGGGCCAACGTCCTGACTTTC. Its translation is CASRQGRAGANVLTF.

The V gene is TRBV9, the J gene TRBJ1-1; 8 nucleotides line up with TRBD1. Germline-derived CDR1 and CDR2 are SGDLS and YYNGEE. Trimming at V came to 2 bases and at J to 7 bases, leaving 16 bases not matched to a gene. This CDR3 is built from 17 residues. The CDR3 sequence is CASSVGAGTGRKGEAFF. CDR3 sequence (DNA): TGTGCCAGCAGCGTCGGCGCCGGGACAGGTCGAAAGGGTGAAGCTTTCTTT.

This clone was detected a few times. The J gene is TRBJ1-1, the V gene TRBV15, with a possible D match to TRBD1 (5 bases). Germline CDR1 and CDR2: LNHNV and YYDKDF (reference sequence). The length of the CDR3 is 13 residues. The V end was cut by 0 bases, the J end by 10 bases, with 12 bases between. CDR3 sequence: CATSRDRQRGAFF. CDR3 DNA: TGTGCCACCAGCAGAGATCGACAGCGAGGAGCTTTCTTT. Based on the CDR3 plus reference TRBV15 and TRBJ1-1, the full variable domain is DAMVIQNPRYQVTQFGKPVTLSCSQTLNHNVMYWYQQKSSQAPKLLFHYYDKDFNNEADTPDNFQSRRPNTSFCFLDIRSPGLGDTAMYLCATSRDRQRGAFFGQGTRLTVV.

V and J are TRBV4-3 and TRBJ2-7; 8 nucleotides align to TRBD1. Germline V gene lookup returns CDR1 LGHNA and CDR2 YSLEER. V dropped 1 base and J dropped 2; count of bases not matched to a gene: 7. CDR3 length: 16 amino acids. CDR3 nucleotides: TGCGCCAGCAGCCAAGGGGAGACAGGGGCCCCCTACGAGCAGTACTTC. Its protein product is CASSQGETGAPYEQYF.

V usage is TRBV7-2 and J usage is TRBJ2-2; unclear D gene. CDR3 length: 15 residues. In germline, CDR1 is SGHTA, CDR2 FQGNSA. Trimming took off 5 bases at V and 2 bases at J, with 12 bases between the two ends. CDR3 in amino acids: CASSPTLPNTGELFF. The CDR3 nucleotides are TGTGCCAGCAGCCCAACTCTACCAAACACCGGGGAGCTGTTTTTT. The variable domain in full, completed from reference TRBV7-2 and TRBJ2-2, reads GAGVSQSPSNKVTEKGKDVELRCDPISGHTALYWYRQSLGQGLEFLIYFQGNSAPDKSGLPSDRFSAERTGGSVSTLTIQRTQQEDSAVYLCASSPTLPNTGELFFGEGSRLTVL.

In this sample, this clone turned up a few times. V and J are TRBV18 and TRBJ1-4; 12 bases fit TRBD1. The length of the CDR3 is 17 residues. V shed 3 bases, J shed 5 bases, and the junction held 7 bases outside the gene matches. Germline CDR1 KGHSH, CDR2 LQKENI. The CDR3 reads CASSPPGTGGENEKLFF. Here the CDR3 DNA reads TGTGCCAGCTCACCGCCGGGGACAGGGGGCGAGAATGAAAAACTGTTTTTT. Full variable domain (missing parts from reference TRBV18 and TRBJ1-4): NAGVMQNPRHLVRRRGQEARLRCSPMKGHSHVYWYRQLPEEGLKFMVYLQKENIIDESGMPKERFSAEFPKEGPSILRIQQVVRGDSAAYFCASSPPGTGGENEKLFFGSGTQLSVL.

This rearrangement joins TRBV5-1 to TRBJ1-2; perhaps TRBD1 as D (6 bases). Germline values: CDR1 SGHRS, CDR2 YFSETQ. The CDR3 contains 14 residues. The V gene lost 4 bases and the J gene lost 4 bases, with 14 bases spanning the gap. DNA of the CDR3: TGCGCCAGCAGCGCTGAAGGGGGGGCCTATGGCTACACCTTC. As protein: CASSAEGGAYGYTF.

The genes are TRBV6-1 and TRBJ2-7; TRBD1 aligns across 11 bases. CDR3 length equals 14 residues. Germline V gives CDR1 MNHNS, CDR2 SASEGT. The trim removed 4 bases at V and 7 bases at J, leaving 6 bases unmatched. CDR3 sequence reads: CASSVGQGVREQYF. In DNA, the CDR3 is TGTGCCAGCAGTGTGGGACAGGGGGTGAGGGAGCAGTACTTC.

The V gene is TRBV11-2, the J gene TRBJ1-1; D is unclear. V lost 0 bases and J lost 1, with 3 bases in between. The germline CDR1 and CDR2 sequences are SGHAT and FQNNGV. The CDR3 has 13 residues. The CDR3 loop reads CASSLDWNTEAFF. The DNA of the CDR3 is TGTGCCAGCAGCTTAGACTGGAACACTGAAGCTTTCTTT. The full variable domain, with the rest looked up from reference TRBV11-2 and TRBJ1-1, is EAGVAQSPRYKIIEKRQSVAFWCNPISGHATLYWYQQILGQGPKLLIQFQNNGVVDDSQLPKDRFSAERLKGVDSTLKIQPAKLEDSAVYLCASSLDWNTEAFFGQGTRLTVV.

Concerning this clone itself: Other DNA sequences within the sample encode an identical CDR3. The chain links TRBV28 to TRBJ2-1; D might be TRBD2 (5 bases). Germline CDR1 and CDR2: MDHEN and SYDVKM. Deletions cut 8 bases from V and 8 bases from J, with 22 bases between. The CDR3 totals 15 residues. CDR3 bases: TGTGCCAGCCGGAAGTGGCTAGCAAATACTGATGAGCAGTTCTTC. Its protein is CASRKWLANTDEQFF.

This rearrangement joins TRBV7-3 to TRBJ2-3; possibly TRBD1 for D (6 bases). Between the trimmed V and J ends, which lost 5 bases and 3 bases, there was a span of 15 bases. CDR1 is SGHTA, CDR2 FQGTGA, per germline. CDR3 size: 15 residues. The CDR3 coding sequence is TGTGCCAGCAGCCGATTCGGACAGACTACAGATACGCAGTATTTT. Its protein is CASSRFGQTTDTQYF.

This rearrangement joins TRBV10-3 to TRBJ2-7; 7 nucleotides match TRBD2. V lost 0 bases and J lost 6; bases outside the gene matches: 2. This CDR3 is 13 amino acids long. Germline CDR1 reads ENHRY; CDR2 reads SYGVKD. CDR3 nucleotides: TGTGCCATCAGTGAGTCGGGGAGGGGCGAGCAGTACTTC. Its protein product is CAISESGRGEQYF.

The CDR3 loop reads CASSRADRNQPQHF. The CDR3 DNA is TGTGCCAGCAGTCGGGCCGACAGAAATCAGCCCCAGCATTTT. The gene calls are TRBV28 and TRBJ1-5, with D perhaps TRBD1 (5 bases). V was cut by 5 bases and J by 4 bases, with 12 bases left in between. This CDR3 comprises 14 residues. Germline assignment: CDR1 MDHEN and CDR2 SYDVKM.